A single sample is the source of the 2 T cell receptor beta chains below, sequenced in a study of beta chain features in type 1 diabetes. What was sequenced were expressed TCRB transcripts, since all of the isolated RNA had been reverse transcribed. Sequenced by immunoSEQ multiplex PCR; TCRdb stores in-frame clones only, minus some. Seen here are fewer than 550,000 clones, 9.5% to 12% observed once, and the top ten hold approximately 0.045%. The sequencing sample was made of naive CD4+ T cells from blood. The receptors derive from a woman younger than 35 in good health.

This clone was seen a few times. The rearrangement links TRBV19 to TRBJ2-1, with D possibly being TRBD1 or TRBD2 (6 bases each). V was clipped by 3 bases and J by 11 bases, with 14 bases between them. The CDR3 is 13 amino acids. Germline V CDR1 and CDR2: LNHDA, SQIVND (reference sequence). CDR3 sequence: CASSISVRGQQFF. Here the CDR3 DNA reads TGTGCCAGTAGTATCTCCGTCCGGGGGCAGCAGTTCTTC.

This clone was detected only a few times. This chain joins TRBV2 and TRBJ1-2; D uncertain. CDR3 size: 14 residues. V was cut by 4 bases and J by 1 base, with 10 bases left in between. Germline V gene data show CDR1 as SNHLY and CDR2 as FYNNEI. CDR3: CASSVNDINYGYTF. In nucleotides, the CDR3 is TGTGCCAGCAGTGTCAATGACATTAACTATGGCTACACCTTC.